The source of this TCR beta chain is a study of cytomegalovirus exposure and HLA in healthy donors (dated by TCRdb to about 2017). General notes on the study: In an earlier analysis of roughly 590 of the donors, less than 350 Gb of sequence data and just under 120 million unique TCR beta sequences from 150 million to 200 million T cells were reported. The number of donors typed differed by locus, with about 629-640 for A, B, C, DRB1 and DQB1, around 520 for DQA1, 600 to 610 for DPA1, and approximately 470 for DPB1. Class I and class II HLA loci were covered by the typing at four-digit resolution. Among the roughly 430 genotyped donors, roughly 80% belonged to the genetic ancestry cluster associated with self-reported Caucasian donors. The study was designed to test whether signatures of past pathogen exposure could be identified by cataloging public T cell receptors. Roughly 5 DR-DQ haplotypes were handled as single units for association and clustering, since linkage in the cohort was strong. Rather than using new phenotypic data, the later analysis identified candidate immune exposures from TCR beta sequences and from how often those sequences occurred across donors. A later genetic analysis used genome-wide SNP genotypes for about three fifths of the 666 donors, treating that subset as a discovery cohort. Among around 400 genotyped donors of the cohort, an average of around 250,000 unique TCR beta nucleotide sequences was sequenced per donor, of which about 18% were non-productive. The study profiled the T cell repertoires of 666 subjects by immunosequencing and related them to cytomegalovirus serostatus. To decide whether each TCR beta V gene segment behaved as functional or pseudogenic, an earlier analysis of some 580 of the donors relied on high-throughput TCR beta sequencing. To predict cytomegalovirus infection status, the study brought together high-throughput TCR immunosequencing, statistical association of individual TCRs with disease status, and machine learning. Along with the approximately 650-subject first cohort, a separate validation cohort of over 90 different subjects was used. A later analysis re-examined previously published TCR beta repertoires from more than 600 donors and added high-resolution HLA genotyping to investigate patterns of TCR occurrence. Donor age, sex, ethnicity and CMV serostatus were compiled alongside the repertoire data. An early release that covered about 640 HLA-typed donors contained approximately 300 gigabases of sequencing data and approximately 85 million unique TCR sequences. All discovery cohort repertoires had been generated using a single sequencing platform. What the research found in general, with its limitations: Several of the top co-occurrence clusters appeared to be linked to parvovirus B19, influenza, CMV and Epstein-Barr virus, according to a later analysis. The study gave a list of about 150 TCR beta chains associated with cytomegalovirus. The classifier was reported to diagnose cytomegalovirus status with high specificity and sensitivity in both the original and validation cohorts. Because the 87-base-pair reads could not distinguish some IMGT-functional V segments, including TRBV6-2 and TRBV6-3, those segments were excluded. In an earlier analysis of some 500 of the donors, most TCR beta V segments were observed in productive rearrangements about 90% or about 30% of the time, broadly matching IMGT annotations. Because some donors lacked HLA typing at each locus, the association tests relied only on the typed subset. For the cohort, immune exposure information was limited to CMV serostatus. In a later analysis, HLA-associated TCR beta chains showed more clonal expansion and lower generation probabilities than non-associated chains that were equally common. Linkage disequilibrium might explain the correlated functional status among segregating V segments, but an unknown experimental factor could not be excluded. Specific HLA alleles were associated with about 17,000 TCR beta sequences at a false discovery rate of 0.05 in a later analysis. The earlier analysis of fewer than 750 of the donors excluded fewer than 20 rarely observed V segments, including chromosome 9 orphons, because counts were too low. The cohort was sequenced for TCR beta chains only, and without alpha or paired-chain data the features that could be detected were limited. When HLA alleles, especially DR and DQ, strongly co-occurred, TCR associations were difficult to assign to individual alleles. According to a later genetic analysis, donors in an Asian-associated ancestry cluster had fewer N-insertions in productive TCRs than the approximately 670-donor mean. A group of highly shared sequence variants was considered likely to be a technical artifact of the sequencing pipeline. According to the authors, the approach could potentially be generalized to other disease states and immunological phenotypes. An association between a missense DCLRE1C variant and V-gene and J-gene trimming of TCR beta chains was found in a later genetic analysis and replicated in an independent cohort. In a later analysis, most CMV-associated TCR beta chains were found to appear HLA-restricted, with HLA associations seemingly driven largely by CMV exposure. While some public TCRs were present in many individuals, most TCR sequences turned up only very rarely across donors. A further reported finding was that TCR beta sequences accurately predicted the HLA-A and HLA-B alleles for most subjects in the first cohort. A few of the identified cytomegalovirus-associated TCR beta chains were confirmed in vitro to be specific for cytomegalovirus antigens. In a later analysis, the rate of TCR association differed among HLA loci, with DRB1 alleles having the most associated TCRs and HLA-C alleles having the fewest. Roughly uniform sequencing depth across donors was assumed in presence/absence analyses, although this assumption may not hold.

Its CDR3 holds 13 amino acids, cysteine through phenylalanine. The DNA shown is the 39-base CDR3, in frame from base 1. From a lookup of the germline V gene, CDR1 and CDR2 are SGHRS and YFSETQ. V is reduced by 2 bases and J by 5 bases, leaving a spacing of 10 bases between them. The cohort was made up of 500 to 850 healthy bone marrow donors. Cohort members were all nominally healthy when sampled, although unrecorded immune exposures were likely present. The donor tested CMV seropositive and was one of the 289 seropositive cohort members. Each donor provided a peripheral blood sample, and peripheral blood mononuclear cells were used for TCR beta sequencing. The Qiagen DNeasy Blood Extraction Kit was used to extract genomic DNA from the blood cell samples. A few counts support this clone. There is no known antigen for this receptor. Qualities for individual bases were not recorded, and no much larger clone is one base off. This specimen includes other DNA sequences encoding the same CDR3.

The method was the immunoSEQ multiplex PCR assay. The multiplex PCR relied on a mix of 60 forward primers for TCR Vbeta segments and 13 reverse primers for TCR Jbeta segments. A multiplex PCR assay on genomic DNA amplified the CDR3 region of rearranged TCR beta genes. On the Illumina HiSeq System, the amplified TCR beta libraries were sequenced as 87-base-pair reads. Processing in the source paper ran as follows. A later analysis tallied 80 million to 95 million unique TCR beta chains across the approximately 670 repertoires, and roughly 11 million of those chains were shared by two or more donors. Raw reads were error-corrected and collapsed into unique sequences with a nearest-neighbor algorithm that merged closely related sequences to remove PCR and sequencing errors. V, D and J gene segments were assigned by aligning CDR3 sequences to IMGT reference sequences. Each retained sequence needed at least a six-nucleotide match to both a V gene segment and a J gene segment. A rearrangement was called productive if the CDR3 had no stop codons and remained in frame with V and J, and every other rearrangement was called non-productive. Following IMGT convention, CDR3 was defined as the stretch from the second conserved V-encoded cysteine up to the conserved J-encoded phenylalanine. The earlier analysis of roughly 590 of the donors excluded sequences that lacked an unambiguous match to a single V gene segment. An earlier analysis of approximately 590 of the donors classified V segments as functional when productive rearrangements were above 56.7% and as segregating when the standard deviation between donors was above 5%. A statistical classification framework was developed to diagnose cytomegalovirus status using the catalog of TCR beta chain sequences. A later analysis assigned V and J genes by comparing TCR nucleotide sequences with IMGT/GENE-DB human TR gene sequences. In a later analysis, CDR3 sequences and most-parsimonious VDJ recombination scenarios were assigned using the TCRdist pipeline. In a later analysis, every TCR beta chain was defined by the combination of its CDR3 amino acid sequence and its V-gene family, and reads without a unique V-gene family were dropped. To address suspected cross-contamination and a sequencing artifact, a later analysis removed approximately 600 highly shared, low-generation-probability nucleotide sequences. In a later analysis, a clonal expansion index for each public chain was calculated from normalized within-repertoire ranks of inferred template counts. In a later analysis, generation probabilities were computed with a VDJ recombination model fitted to out-of-frame rearrangements, and the resulting probabilities were checked against IGoR. In a later analysis, hypergeometric tests were used to score TCR-TCR, TCR-HLA and TCR-CMV co-occurrence, with a repertoire-size bias correction applied to TCR pairs. In a later analysis, false discovery rates were estimated by permuting HLA or CMV assignments 20 times. In a later analysis, co-occurring TCRs were grouped using DBSCAN, and TCRdist sequence similarity was added for clustering within HLA-allele-positive subsets. Repertoires with fewer than 30,000 or more than 120,000 public chains, plus five repertoires with anomalous nucleotide sharing, were excluded from co-occurrence clustering. Held by TCRdb, this immuneACCESS table contains in-frame sequences only and omits some clones. Under half of the omission traces to an unresolved V gene where checked; the cause of the rest is unknown. V, J and clone size were drawn from that table, and D and trimming were deduced from the DNA. Recorded for this sample are some 98,000 clones; more than 60% of them occurred a single time. The ten top clones hold 9.5% to 12% of the sample.

This TCR was sampled from a man aged 18 to 29 in good health and CMV-seropositive. The V and J segments used are TRBV5-1 and TRBJ2-5, with TRBD2 as a weak D call on 6 bases. The source material was PBMCs. The nucleotide sequence reads TGCGCCAGCAGCTTTGCCGGAGGGGAGACCCAGTACTTC. It translates as CASSFAGGETQYF.